This T cell receptor (beta chain) originates from a study of T cells in Graves' hyperthyroidism and ophthalmopathy. Study-wide background: Blood was drawn when the patient was first diagnosed and still untreated. Study results and caveats: In blood, most of the thyroid clonotypes expanded above 0.001 were also present.

TCR beta CDR3 regions were amplified from RNA transcripts. A first-round RT-PCR of the TCR CDR3 used the HTBI primer set. TCRdb redid the calling of the multiplex PCR reads with MiXCR, one entry per CDR3 protein. Of about 570,000 distinct CDR3 sequences listed, 14% are singletons. Notes on this clonotype: The target antigen is unknown. With a much larger clone just one base away, this may be a read error.

Unmatched junction bases numbered 10, after V lost 5 bases and J lost 9 bases. The CDR3 extends over 14 amino acids. Germline assignment: CDR1 SNHLY and CDR2 FYNNEI. Patients were excluded for uncontrolled infection, other autoimmune disease, pregnancy or lactation. Each diagnosis was grounded in clinical symptoms, serum thyroxine and TRAb, thyroid ultrasound, and orbital computed tomography. The gene calls are TRBV2 and TRBJ2-4; 7 nucleotides line up with TRBD2. Sequenced sample: blood. This sequence originates from a woman in her thirties or forties with Graves' hyperthyroidism. This CDR3 reads CASSPPSGQSIQYF. Written as DNA, the CDR3 is TGTGCCAGCAGTCCCCCTAGCGGCCAAAGCATTCAGTACTTC.